The clone carrying this TCR beta chain was found a few times. The source of the sample is a study of T-cell reconstitution after alpha-beta-depleted transplantation in children. Unique molecular identifiers were incorporated during preparation of the TCRbeta library. In TCRdb, the PCR reads were re-called with MiXCR into one record per CDR3 protein. Here the sample spans some 400,000 distinct CDR3 sequences, approximately 20% being singletons. V shed 5 bases and J shed 0 bases, with 15 bases lying between them. This CDR3 contains 16 residues. CDR1 and CDR2 from the germline V gene are MNHEY and SMNVEV (reference sequence).

The receptor was derived from a human donor who donated a stem cell graft to a child with acute myeloid leukemia. The specimen was PBMCs from the stem cell graft donor, collected from the stem cell graft. This chain uses TRBV27 with TRBJ2-3, with D possibly matching TRBD1 (6 bases). CDR3 coding DNA: TGTGCCAGCAGTCCCGGGACACTAGTTAGCACAGATACGCAGTATTTT. This codes for CASSPGTLVSTDTQYF.